This TCR beta chain was documented in a study of blood T cell repertoires in COVID-19. Turning to the study itself: The study drew acute and convalescent COVID-19 samples from the United States, Italy and Spain. Nucleic acid was either cDNA or gDNA, and it came from T cells, B-cell-depleted T cells, or PBMCs.

V lost 2 bases, J lost 6 bases, and 13 bases lay in between. The germline gives CDR1 SGHRS, CDR2 YFSETQ. The CDR3 consists of 14 residues. The authors' processing: Amplifying reference gene primers gave estimates of nucleated cell counts. Clones were sequenced by immunoSEQ multiplex PCR, and TCRdb holds only the in-frame ones, with some missing. V, J and clone size derive from that table, while D and trimming were established from the DNA sequence. The sample includes about 290,000 clones, about 85% seen only once; the top ten take around 4%. The rearrangement links TRBV5-1 to TRBJ2-3; maybe TRBD1 (6 bases). This receptor was taken from a woman between 45 and 65 years old with active or convalescent COVID-19. Material: peripheral blood. CDR3 sequence: CASSFPLDRDTQYF. Written as DNA, the CDR3 is TGCGCCAGCAGCTTCCCTCTCGACAGGGATACGCAGTATTTT. Using reference TRBV5-1 and TRBJ2-3 for the parts outside the CDR3, the full variable domain is KAGVTQTPRYLIKTRGQQVTLSCSPISGHRSVSWYQQTPGQGLQFLFEYFSETQRNKGNFPGRFSGRQFSNSRSEMNVSTLELGDSALYLCASSFPLDRDTQYFGPGTRLTVL.